The 8 T cell receptor beta chains below were found in one sample sequenced in a study of regulatory T cells in long-lasting Graves disease (dated by TCRdb to the early 2020s). The label giving this sample's time point can be read as: newly diagnosed GD, antithyroid drugs for less than 3 months. For both TCR sequencing and RNA sequencing, RNA was extracted from PBMCs in TRIzol. Library preparation employed multiplex PCR. Sequencing instrument: Illumina HiSeq 4000. CDR3 regions were amplified by Arm-PCR with iRepertoire HTBI primers to construct TCR beta libraries. Clones were called with MiXCR by TCRdb after fastp trimmed the public reads at Q25, and only in-frame beta chains were retained. Rows are combined by CDR3 protein, so each entry shows the most common genes and DNA. For this sample there are hundreds of thousands of distinct CDR3 sequences; 16% appear just once. Less than 35% of the sample lies in the top ten.

These data were also reused for a study on T cells in Graves' hyperthyroidism and ophthalmopathy.

Here the sequenced sample was peripheral blood mononuclear cells (PBMCs), taken at new diagnosis, from a patient treated with antithyroid drugs. These receptor sequences come from a man aged 35 to 55 with Graves disease. Donor details come from another sample of the same person, matched by shared clones.

The sample holds many counts of this clonotype. This chain connects TRBV7-3 to TRBJ2-5, with D tentatively TRBD1 (6 bases). Germline V gene data show CDR1 as SGHTA and CDR2 as FQGTGA. The CDR3 sequence is 15 residues long. The V gene lost 5 bases and the J gene lost 2 bases, with 15 bases spanning the gap. CDR3 amino acids: CASSPGVRTQETQYF. The CDR3 DNA follows: TGTGCCAGCAGCCCAGGGGTGCGTACTCAAGAGACCCAGTACTTC.

This clonotype was counted at least ten times. CDR3 DNA sequence: TGTGCCAGCCGCGAGGGGGCCTCCTACGAGCAGTACTTC. Translation: CASREGASYEQYF. The chain carries TRBV2 and TRBJ2-7; 7 bases fit TRBD1. In germline, CDR1 is SNHLY, CDR2 FYNNEI. V trimming: 8 bases; J trimming: 0 bases; junction bases outside the gene matches: 4. This CDR3 is built from 13 residues.

This clonotype showed up just a few times. The chain is built from TRBV2 and TRBJ2-3, with D uncertain. Germline values: CDR1 SNHLY, CDR2 FYNNEI. This CDR3 comprises 17 residues. Trimming left V 6 bases short and J 3 bases short, with 22 bases between. CDR3 DNA: TGTGCCAGCAGGAATGCCCACTCGAGAACAATTACAGATACGCAGTATTTT. As protein: CASRNAHSRTITDTQYF.

This clonotype was recorded at least ten times. V is TRBV6-1 and J is TRBJ2-1; a weak D match, TRBD2 (5 bases). CDR3 length equals 16 residues. In germline, CDR1 is MNHNS, CDR2 SASEGT. V lost 1 base and J lost 0, with 10 bases in between. CDR3 coding DNA: TGTGCCAGCAGTGAAGTCGGGATCGGCTCCTACAATGAGCAGTTCTTC. Translation gives CASSEVGIGSYNEQFF.

At least ten counts were recorded for this clonotype. The chain carries TRBV4-3 and TRBJ2-7; no clear D gene. From germline, CDR1 is LGHNA and CDR2 YSLEER. The CDR3 spans 13 residues. Trimming shortened V by 2 bases and J by 6 bases, and 11 bases separated the two germline ends. In nucleotides, the CDR3 is TGCGCCAGCAGCCAAAGTTGGGGTATCGAGCAGTACTTC. Translation gives CASSQSWGIEQYF.

This clonotype has a count of ten or more. The V call is TRBV20-1, the J call TRBJ1-2; D is unresolved. Germline V gene sequence: CDR1 DFQATT, CDR2 SNEGSKA (reference sequence). V lost 0 bases to trimming and J lost 7 bases, with 15 bases between them. This CDR3 has 14 amino acids. Here the CDR3 DNA reads TGCAGTGCTAGAGATAGTAGGCTGGCAACTGGCTACACCTTC. Its translation: CSARDSRLATGYTF.

This clonotype was detected ten times or more. The V and J genes are TRBV5-6 and TRBJ2-7; the D is unclear. Trimming removed 2 bases at V and 9 bases at J, with 21 bases between. This CDR3 region has 15 residues. From germline, CDR1 is SGHDT and CDR2 YYEEEE. The CDR3 reads CASSFKPDTYTLQYF. CDR3 bases: TGTGCCAGCAGCTTCAAACCCGACACCTATACGTTGCAGTACTTC.

Ten or more counts support this clonotype. Mismatch with germline at one junction end may stem from a read error. The V and J genes are TRBV5-1 and TRBJ2-1; D might be TRBD2 (5 bases). The germline CDR1 and CDR2 sequences are SGHRS and YFSETQ. There are 15 residues in the CDR3. The CDR3 sequence: CASSTSGSSYNEQFF. The CDR3 bases are TGTGCCAGCAGCACAAGCGGTAGCTCCTACAATGAGCAGTTCTTC.